This is a list of T cell receptor beta chains from one sample in a study of T cell repertoires in cytomegalovirus infection. TCRdb passed the reads through MiXCR, listing each CDR3 protein once. The sample shows just under 550,000 distinct CDR3 sequences, about 25% of them seen only once. The sequenced material came from PBMCs. Every receptor here comes from a human donor in good health (CMV status not recorded). Some clones in this sample may be carry-over from other donors' samples. Both conserved end residues are part of each CDR3. Fields, in order: CDR3 length, V gene, J gene, CDR3 protein.

15,TRBV15,TRBJ2-3,CATSRSYPNTDTQYF
14,TRBV5-8,TRBJ2-1,CASSLVGGWHEQFF
14,TRBV4-3,TRBJ1-2,CASSQGQQDYGYTF
15,TRBV6-5,TRBJ1-3,CASLTSGTPGNTIYF
14,TRBV6-2/TRBV6-3,TRBJ1-1,CASSYSQLNTEAFF
17,TRBV6-6,TRBJ2-5,CASSYKTSGRREETQYF
15,TRBV28,TRBJ2-3,CASSSNRFSTDTQYF
14,TRBV11-2,TRBJ2-3,CASSPRLVPDTQYF
15,TRBV11-3,TRBJ2-1,CASSLNRITLGEQFF
16,TRBV6-2/TRBV6-3,TRBJ1-2,CASTGIRGSKNYGYTF
15,TRBV7-2,TRBJ1-1,CASSEPRQANREAFF
18,TRBV6-2/TRBV6-3,TRBJ2-3,CASSYSRSGSLSGNTQYF
13,TRBV7-9,TRBJ2-2,CASSRDSTGELFF
15,TRBV7-2,TRBJ2-6,CASRRAPGGANVLTF
13,TRBV18,TRBJ2-5,CASSPSGSETQYF
14,TRBV6-1,TRBJ1-4,CASSDDRGRGKLFF
13,TRBV20-1,TRBJ2-4,CSARNLAKNIQYF
16,TRBV7-3,TRBJ2-2,CASSLQGGRAAGELFF
11,TRBV30,TRBJ2-7,CAWSVSYEQYF
14,TRBV12-3/TRBV12-4,TRBJ1-1,CASSLMVMNTEAFF
13,TRBV6-1,TRBJ2-4,CASEQGGENIQYF
15,TRBV4-3,TRBJ2-7,CASSQEEGQSYEQYF
14,TRBV19,TRBJ1-4,CASRETSGNEKLFF
14,TRBV20-1,TRBJ1-2,CSATDRINSYGYTF
15,TRBV5-4,TRBJ2-1,CASSLDRPGYNEQFF
15,TRBV7-8,TRBJ2-1,CASSSRPSSYNEQFF
19,TRBV28,TRBJ1-2,CASSLTFSQGGMVGYGYTF
14,TRBV18,TRBJ1-1,CASSPFSRNTEAFF
13,TRBV19,TRBJ2-7,CASSRDVIYEQYF
14,TRBV19,TRBJ2-4,CASSIGLGAQTISF
16,TRBV20-1,TRBJ2-3,CSARDPTSRSTDTQYF
14,TRBV28,TRBJ2-7,CASSLYRVNYEQYF
14,TRBV7-9,TRBJ2-1,CASSLGASDGEQFF
13,TRBV7-6,TRBJ2-1,CASSPGYRNEQFF
11,TRBV30,TRBJ1-1,CAWRVNTEAFF
13,TRBV6-6,TRBJ2-5,CASRIGSGETQYF
16,TRBV7-2,TRBJ2-6,CASSLALASGANVLTF
18,TRBV7-2,TRBJ2-1,CASSFFGTGGIANNEQFF
15,TRBV29-1,TRBJ1-1,CSVHDRGQHPTEAFF
12,TRBV7-2,TRBJ2-1,CASSRQVYEQFF
14,TRBV11-2,TRBJ1-1,CASSLVAEYTEAFF
15,TRBV7-2,TRBJ2-3,CASSGEGLSTDTQYF
15,TRBV6-1,TRBJ1-5,CASSDTGGGNQPQHF
16,TRBV7-2,TRBJ1-3,CASSLDRWAAGNTIYF
14,TRBV9,TRBJ2-7,CASSVEGLAGEQYF
15,TRBV7-2,TRBJ2-5,CASSLGTGRQETQYF
15,TRBV6-1,TRBJ2-5,CASSELAGGQETQYF
16,TRBV20-1,TRBJ2-5,CSARDELAGREETQYF
15,TRBV7-2,TRBJ2-7,CASSLGGTGELEQYF
12,TRBV7-6,TRBJ2-3,CASSEKRGTQYF